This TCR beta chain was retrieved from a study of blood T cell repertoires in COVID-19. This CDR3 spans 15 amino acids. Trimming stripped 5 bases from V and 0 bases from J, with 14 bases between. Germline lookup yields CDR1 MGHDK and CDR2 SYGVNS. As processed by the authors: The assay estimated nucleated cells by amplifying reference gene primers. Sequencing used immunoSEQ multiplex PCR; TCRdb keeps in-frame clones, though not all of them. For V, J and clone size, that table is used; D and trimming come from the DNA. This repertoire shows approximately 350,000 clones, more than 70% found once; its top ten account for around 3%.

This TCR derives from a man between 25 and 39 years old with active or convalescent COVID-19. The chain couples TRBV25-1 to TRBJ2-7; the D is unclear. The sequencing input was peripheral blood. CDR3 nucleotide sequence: TGTGCCAGCAGTACAACTCGACACGGCTCCTACGAGCAGTACTTC. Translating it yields CASSTTRHGSYEQYF.